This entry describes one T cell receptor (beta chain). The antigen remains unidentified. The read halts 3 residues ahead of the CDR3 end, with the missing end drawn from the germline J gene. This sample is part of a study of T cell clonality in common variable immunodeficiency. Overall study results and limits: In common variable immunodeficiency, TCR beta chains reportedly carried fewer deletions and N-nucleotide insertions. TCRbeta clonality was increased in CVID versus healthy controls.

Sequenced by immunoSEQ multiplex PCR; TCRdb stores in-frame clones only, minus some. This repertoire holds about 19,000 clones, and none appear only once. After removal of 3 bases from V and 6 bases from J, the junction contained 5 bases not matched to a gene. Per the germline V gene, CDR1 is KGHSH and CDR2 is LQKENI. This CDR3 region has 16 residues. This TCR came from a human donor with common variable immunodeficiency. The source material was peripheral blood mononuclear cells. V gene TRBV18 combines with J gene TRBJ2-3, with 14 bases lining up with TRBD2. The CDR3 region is CASSPPGLAGEDTQYF. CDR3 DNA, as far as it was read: TGTGCCAGCTCACCCCCGGGACTAGCGGGAGAGGATACG.